This TCR beta chain emerged from a study of CD8 T cells in Susac syndrome. The TEMRA cells underwent FACS enrichment, while the CD8+ and CD4+ T cells underwent negative isolation. Reverse transcription used roughly 0.5 to 1 ug RNA and random hexamers. Multiplex PCR with immunoSEQ amplified the TCR beta CDR3 across 54 Vbeta and 13 Jbeta. TCRdb analysed the immunoSEQ multiplex PCR reads with MiXCR anew, one entry per CDR3 protein. Here the sample spans about 300,000 distinct CDR3 sequences, around nine tenths being singletons. This clonotype has just one count. The ends were cut back, 7 bases at V and 0 bases at J, with 14 bases in the middle. The CDR3 has 15 amino acids. Germline loops: CDR1 MDHEN, CDR2 SYDVKM.

V usage is TRBV28 and J usage is TRBJ2-3; D may be TRBD1 or TRBD2 (5 bases each). The receptor's source is a human donor with multiple sclerosis. Sequencing used CD8+ T cells from PBMCs. The CDR3 spells CASTPGWGSTDTQYF. In DNA form, the CDR3 reads TGTGCCAGCACCCCAGGGTGGGGGAGCACAGATACGCAGTATTTT.